This T cell receptor (beta chain) appears in the sequencing data of a study of cytomegalovirus exposure and HLA in healthy donors. The PCR contained 60 Vbeta and 13 Jbeta primers. The table came from immunoSEQ multiplex PCR; TCRdb's copy has only in-frame clones and leaves some out. The data contain tens of thousands of clones, roughly four fifths of them seen just once; the ten biggest clones take up 1.9%. V was cut by 1 base and J by 2 bases, with 8 bases left in between. CDR3 length: 14 residues. Germline CDR1 and CDR2: LNHDA and SQIVND (reference sequence). V usage is TRBV19 and J usage is TRBJ2-5; TRBD1 is a possible D gene (6 bases). Sequenced: PBMCs. The TCR was taken from a man between 18 and 29 years old in good health and CMV-seronegative. CDR3 sequence reads: CASSIADRQETQYF. CDR3 nucleotides: TGTGCCAGTAGTATAGCCGACAGGCAAGAGACCCAGTACTTC. Based on the CDR3 plus reference TRBV19 and TRBJ2-5, the full variable domain is DGGITQSPKYLFRKEGQNVTLSCEQNLNHDAMYWYRQDPGQGLRLIYYSQIVNDFQKGDIAEGYSVSREKKESFPLTVTSAQKNPTAFYLCASSIADRQETQYFGPGTRLLVL.